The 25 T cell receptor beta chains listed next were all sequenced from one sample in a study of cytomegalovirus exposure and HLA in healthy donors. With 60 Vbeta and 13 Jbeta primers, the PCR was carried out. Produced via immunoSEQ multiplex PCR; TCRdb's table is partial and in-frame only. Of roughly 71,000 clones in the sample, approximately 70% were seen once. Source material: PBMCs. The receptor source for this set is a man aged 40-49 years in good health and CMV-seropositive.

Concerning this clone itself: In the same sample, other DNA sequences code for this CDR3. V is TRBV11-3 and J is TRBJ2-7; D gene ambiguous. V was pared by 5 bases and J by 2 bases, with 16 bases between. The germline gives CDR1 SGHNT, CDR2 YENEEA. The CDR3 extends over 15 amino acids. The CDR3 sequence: CASSQRHKAAYEQYF. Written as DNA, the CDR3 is TGTGCCAGCAGCCAGAGGCACAAGGCGGCCTACGAGCAGTACTTC.

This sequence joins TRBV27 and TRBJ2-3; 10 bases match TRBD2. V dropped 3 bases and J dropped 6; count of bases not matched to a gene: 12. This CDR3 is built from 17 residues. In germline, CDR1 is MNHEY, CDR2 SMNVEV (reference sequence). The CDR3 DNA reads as TGTGCCAGCAGTTTCTGGAGCGGGGGGGCCCGTGGGGATACGCAGTATTTT. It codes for CASSFWSGGARGDTQYF.

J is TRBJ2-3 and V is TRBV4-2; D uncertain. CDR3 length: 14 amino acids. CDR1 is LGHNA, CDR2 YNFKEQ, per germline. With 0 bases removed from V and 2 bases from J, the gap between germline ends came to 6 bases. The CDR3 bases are TGTGCCAGCAGCCAAGAGCGGATCACAGATACGCAGTATTTT. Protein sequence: CASSQERITDTQYF.

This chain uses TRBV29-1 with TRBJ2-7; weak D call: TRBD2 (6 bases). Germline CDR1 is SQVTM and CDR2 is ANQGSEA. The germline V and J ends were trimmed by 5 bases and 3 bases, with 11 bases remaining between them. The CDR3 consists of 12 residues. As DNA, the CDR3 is TGCAGCGTTTGGGGACTTCTCTACGAGCAGTACTTC. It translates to CSVWGLLYEQYF.

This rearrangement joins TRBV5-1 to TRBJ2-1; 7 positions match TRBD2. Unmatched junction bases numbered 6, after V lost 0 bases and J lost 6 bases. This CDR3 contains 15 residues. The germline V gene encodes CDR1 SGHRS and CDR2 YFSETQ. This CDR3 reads CASSLEMTSFNEQFF. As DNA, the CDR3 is TGCGCCAGCAGCTTGGAAATGACTAGCTTCAATGAGCAGTTCTTC.

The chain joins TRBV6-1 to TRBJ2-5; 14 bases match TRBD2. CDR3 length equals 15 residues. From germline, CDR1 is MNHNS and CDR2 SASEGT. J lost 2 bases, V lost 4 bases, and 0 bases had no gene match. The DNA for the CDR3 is TGTGCCAGCAGTGGACTAGCGGGGGGGCAAGAGACCCAGTACTTC. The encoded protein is CASSGLAGGQETQYF.

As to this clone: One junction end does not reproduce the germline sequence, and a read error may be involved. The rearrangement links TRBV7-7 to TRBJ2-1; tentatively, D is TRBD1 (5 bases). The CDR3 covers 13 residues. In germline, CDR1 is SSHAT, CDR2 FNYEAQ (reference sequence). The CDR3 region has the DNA TGTGCTAGCAGCTTTGACAGAGACAATGAGCAGTTCTTC. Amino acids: CASSFDRDNEQFF. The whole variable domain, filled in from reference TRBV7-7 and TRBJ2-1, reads GAGVSQSPRYKVTKRGQDVTLRCDPISSHATLYWYQQALGQGPEFLTYFNYEAQPDKSGLPSDRFSAERPEGSISTLTIQRTEQRDSAMYRCASSFDRDNEQFFGPGTRLTVL.

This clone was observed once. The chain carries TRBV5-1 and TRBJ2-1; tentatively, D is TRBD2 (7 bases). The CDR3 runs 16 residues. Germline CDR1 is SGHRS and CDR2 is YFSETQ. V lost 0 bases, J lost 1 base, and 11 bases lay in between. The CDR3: CASSLDGGLSYNEQFF. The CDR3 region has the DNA TGCGCCAGCAGCTTGGACGGGGGGCTGTCCTACAATGAGCAGTTCTTC.

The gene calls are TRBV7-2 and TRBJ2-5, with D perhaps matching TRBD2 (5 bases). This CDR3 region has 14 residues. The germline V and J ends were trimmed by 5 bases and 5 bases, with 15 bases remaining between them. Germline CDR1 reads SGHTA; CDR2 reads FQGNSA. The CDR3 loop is CASSTKVGVETQYF. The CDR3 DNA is TGTGCCAGCAGCACAAAGGTCGGGGTGGAGACCCAGTACTTC.

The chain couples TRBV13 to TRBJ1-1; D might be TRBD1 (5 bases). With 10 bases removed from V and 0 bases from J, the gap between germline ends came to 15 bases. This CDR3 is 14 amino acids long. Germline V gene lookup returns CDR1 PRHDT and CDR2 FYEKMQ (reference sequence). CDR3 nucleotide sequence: TGTGCCACCACGGATGGGGGGTTGAACACTGAAGCTTTCTTT. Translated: CATTDGGLNTEAFF.

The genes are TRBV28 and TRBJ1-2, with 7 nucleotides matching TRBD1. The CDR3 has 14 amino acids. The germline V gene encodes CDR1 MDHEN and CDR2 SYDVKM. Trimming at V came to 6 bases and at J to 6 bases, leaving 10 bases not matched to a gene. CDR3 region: CASRTDRSTHGYTF. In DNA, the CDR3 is TGTGCCAGCAGGACGGACAGGAGCACTCATGGCTACACCTTC.

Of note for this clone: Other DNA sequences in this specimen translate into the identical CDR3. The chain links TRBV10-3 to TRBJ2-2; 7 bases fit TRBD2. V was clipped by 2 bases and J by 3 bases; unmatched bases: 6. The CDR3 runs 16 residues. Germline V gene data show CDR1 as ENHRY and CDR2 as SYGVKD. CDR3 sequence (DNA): TGTGCCATCAGTGAGGAGGGAGGGGCGGACACCGGGGAGCTGTTTTTT. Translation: CAISEEGGADTGELFF.

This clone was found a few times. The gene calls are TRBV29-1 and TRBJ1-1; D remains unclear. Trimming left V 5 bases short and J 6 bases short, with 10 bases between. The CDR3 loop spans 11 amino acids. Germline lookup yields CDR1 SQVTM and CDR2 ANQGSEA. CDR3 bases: TGCAGCGTTTTTCGGGAACCTGAAGCTTTCTTT. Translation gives CSVFREPEAFF. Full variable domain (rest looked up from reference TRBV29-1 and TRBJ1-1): SAVISQKPSRDICQRGTSLTIQCQVDSQVTMMFWYRQQPGQSLTLIATANQGSEATYESGFVIDKFPISRPNLTFSTLTVSNMSPEDSSIYLCSVFREPEAFFGQGTRLTVV.

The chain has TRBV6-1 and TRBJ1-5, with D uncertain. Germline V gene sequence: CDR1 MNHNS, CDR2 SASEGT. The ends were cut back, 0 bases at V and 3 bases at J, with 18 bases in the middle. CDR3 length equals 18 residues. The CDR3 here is CASSEAPEISINNQPQHF. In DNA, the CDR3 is TGTGCCAGCAGTGAAGCCCCAGAAATTAGCATTAACAATCAGCCCCAGCATTTT.

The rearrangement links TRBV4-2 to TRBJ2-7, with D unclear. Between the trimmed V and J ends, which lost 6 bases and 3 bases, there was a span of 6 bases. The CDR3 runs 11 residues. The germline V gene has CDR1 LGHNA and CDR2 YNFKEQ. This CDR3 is CASSSNYEQYF. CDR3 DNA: TGTGCCAGCAGTTCCAACTACGAGCAGTACTTC.

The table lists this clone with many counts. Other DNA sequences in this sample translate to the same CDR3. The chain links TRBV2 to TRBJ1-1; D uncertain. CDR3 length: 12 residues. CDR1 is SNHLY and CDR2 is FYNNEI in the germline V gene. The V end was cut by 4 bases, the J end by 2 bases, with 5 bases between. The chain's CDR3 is CASSALNTEAFF. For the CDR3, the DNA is TGTGCCAGCAGTGCTCTTAACACTGAAGCTTTCTTT.

The CDR3 region has the DNA TGTGCCAGCAGCTCCCCGGCAGGAGGACCAAGCTCCTACGAGCAGTACTTC. Its protein is CASSSPAGGPSSYEQYF. The chain links TRBV5-4 to TRBJ2-7, with D possibly TRBD2 on 5 matching bases. Looked up from germline, CDR1 is SGHNT and CDR2 is YYREEE (reference sequence). With 3 bases removed from V and 0 bases from J, the gap between germline ends came to 19 bases. The CDR3 loop spans 17 amino acids. Full variable domain (rest looked up from reference TRBV5-4 and TRBJ2-7): ETGVTQSPTHLIKTRGQQVTLRCSSQSGHNTVSWYQQALGQGPQFIFQYYREEENGRGNFPPRFSGLQFPNYSSELNVNALELDDSALYLCASSSPAGGPSSYEQYFGPGTRLTVT.

CDR3: CASSRADRWASYEQYF. The CDR3 DNA reads as TGTGCCAGCAGCCGAGCGGACAGGTGGGCCTCCTACGAGCAGTACTTC. The gene calls are TRBV5-6 and TRBJ2-7, with 7 positions matching TRBD1. Germline V gives CDR1 SGHDT, CDR2 YYEEEE. V dropped 4 bases and J dropped 0; count of bases not matched to a gene: 10. The CDR3 length is 16 residues.

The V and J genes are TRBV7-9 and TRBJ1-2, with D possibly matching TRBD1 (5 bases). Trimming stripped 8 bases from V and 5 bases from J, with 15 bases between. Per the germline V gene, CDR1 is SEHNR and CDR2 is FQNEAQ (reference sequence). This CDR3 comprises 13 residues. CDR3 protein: CASGDGGWYGYTF. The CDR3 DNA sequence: TGTGCCAGCGGGGACGGGGGGTGGTATGGCTACACCTTC.

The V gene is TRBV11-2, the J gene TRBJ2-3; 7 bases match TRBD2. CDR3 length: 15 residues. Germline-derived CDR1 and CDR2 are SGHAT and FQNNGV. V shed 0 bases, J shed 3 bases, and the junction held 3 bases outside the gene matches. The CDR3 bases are TGTGCCAGCAGCTTAGACGGGGGGAGGACAGATACGCAGTATTTT. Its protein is CASSLDGGRTDTQYF.

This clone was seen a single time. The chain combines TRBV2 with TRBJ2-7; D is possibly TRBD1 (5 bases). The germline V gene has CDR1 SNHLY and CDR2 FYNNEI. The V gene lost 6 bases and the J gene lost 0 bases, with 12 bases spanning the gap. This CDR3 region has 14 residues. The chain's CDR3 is CASRVQESSYEQYF. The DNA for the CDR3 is TGTGCCAGCAGGGTACAGGAAAGCTCCTACGAGCAGTACTTC.

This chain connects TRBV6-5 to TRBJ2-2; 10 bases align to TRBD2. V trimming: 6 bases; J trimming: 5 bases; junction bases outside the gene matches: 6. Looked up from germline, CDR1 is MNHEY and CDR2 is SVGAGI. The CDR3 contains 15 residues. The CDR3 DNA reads TGTGCCAGCAGCCAAAGCGGGGGGGGAACCGGGGAGCTGTTTTTT. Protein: CASSQSGGGTGELFF.

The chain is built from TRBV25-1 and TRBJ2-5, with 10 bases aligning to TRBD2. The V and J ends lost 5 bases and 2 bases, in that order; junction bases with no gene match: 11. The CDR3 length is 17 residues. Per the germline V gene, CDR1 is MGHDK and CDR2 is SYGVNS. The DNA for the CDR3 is TGTGCCAGCAGTCCAGTAGCGGGGGGTATCGGGCAAGAGACCCAGTACTTC. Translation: CASSPVAGGIGQETQYF.

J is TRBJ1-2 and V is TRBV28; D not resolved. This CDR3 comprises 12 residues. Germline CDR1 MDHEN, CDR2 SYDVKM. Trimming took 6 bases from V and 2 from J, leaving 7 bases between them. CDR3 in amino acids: CASRGRNYGYTF. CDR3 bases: TGTGCCAGCAGGGGCAGAAACTATGGCTACACCTTC.

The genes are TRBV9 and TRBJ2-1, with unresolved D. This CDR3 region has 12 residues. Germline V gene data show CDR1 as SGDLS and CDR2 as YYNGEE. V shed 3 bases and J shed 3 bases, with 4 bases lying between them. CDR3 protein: CASSGDYNEQFF. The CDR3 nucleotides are TGTGCCAGCAGCGGAGACTACAATGAGCAGTTCTTC.